These 15 T cell receptor beta chains came from one sample sequenced in a study of shared clonotypes between healthy human individuals. Clones were read by immunoSEQ multiplex PCR, and TCRdb kept only the in-frame ones, dropping some. The sample has around 2.3 million clones, 90% to 96% seen once. The source material was naive CD4+ T cells sorted from blood. Subset meaning: CD45RA+ positively selected. The receptors come from a man younger than 30 in good health.

Notes on this clone: Additional DNA sequences in this sample encode the identical CDR3. This sequence joins TRBV5-1 and TRBJ1-6, with TRBD1 matching over 7 bases. Trimming cost V 6 bases and J 6 bases; bases outside gene matches: 6. Per the germline V gene, CDR1 is SGHRS and CDR2 is YFSETQ. CDR3 length: 14 amino acids. In DNA, the CDR3 is TGCGCCAGCACTCCGGGACAGATTAATTCACCCCTCCACTTT. It translates to CASTPGQINSPLHF.

This sequence joins TRBV9 and TRBJ1-5, with a weak D call TRBD1 (6 bases). Germline loops: CDR1 SGDLS, CDR2 YYNGEE. V was cut by 3 bases and J by 1 base, with 8 bases left in between. This CDR3 spans 14 amino acids. CDR3 region: CASSDRESNQPQHF. CDR3 bases: TGTGCCAGCAGCGACAGGGAAAGCAATCAGCCCCAGCATTTT.

Notes on this clone: Other DNA sequences in the same sample also yield this CDR3. The chain has TRBV5-1 and TRBJ2-3; possible D gene TRBD1, 6 bases. The CDR3 loop spans 14 amino acids. The V gene lost 0 bases and the J gene lost 6 bases, with 11 bases spanning the gap. Germline assignment: CDR1 SGHRS and CDR2 YFSETQ. The CDR3 here is CASSLGGTTDTQYF. As DNA, the CDR3 is TGCGCCAGCAGCTTGGGGGGGACAACTGATACGCAGTATTTT.

The chain carries TRBV5-1 and TRBJ1-1; a weak D match, TRBD1 (6 bases). The CDR3 spans 14 residues. Germline loops: CDR1 SGHRS, CDR2 YFSETQ. The V end lost 4 bases, the J end lost 5 bases, and 15 bases lay between the germline ends. In DNA form, the CDR3 reads TGCGCCAGCAGCGAAACGACAGGTCAGACTGAAGCTTTCTTT. As protein: CASSETTGQTEAFF.

The rearrangement joins TRBV10-3 to TRBJ2-3; possible D gene TRBD2, 7 bases. In germline, CDR1 is ENHRY, CDR2 SYGVKD. Deletions cut 3 bases from V and 0 bases from J, with 13 bases between. The CDR3 consists of 16 residues. CDR3 protein: CAISDSGGLSTDTQYF. CDR3 DNA: TGTGCCATCAGTGATTCGGGGGGCCTTAGCACAGATACGCAGTATTTT.

Notes on this clone: The same CDR3 can be traced to other DNA sequences in this sample. The chain couples TRBV27 to TRBJ1-2; a weak D match, TRBD1 (6 bases). This CDR3 is built from 13 residues. Germline-derived CDR1 and CDR2 are MNHEY and SMNVEV (reference sequence). Trimming removed 2 bases at V and 5 bases at J, with 9 bases between. Here the CDR3 DNA reads TGTGCCAGCAGTTTAGAAGGGGGGTATGGCTACACCTTC. It specifies CASSLEGGYGYTF.

The gene calls are TRBV6-5 and TRBJ1-4; TRBD1 matches 8 bases. This CDR3 is built from 13 residues. V gave up 6 bases and J gave up 6 bases; unmatched junction bases: 3. Germline loops: CDR1 MNHEY, CDR2 SVGAGI. DNA of the CDR3: TGTGCCAGCAGACCAGGGGGCGATGAAAAACTGTTTTTT. Its protein product is CASRPGGDEKLFF.

The rearrangement links TRBV18 to TRBJ2-7, with D tentatively TRBD1 (5 bases). V shed 0 bases and J shed 3 bases, with 12 bases lying between them. The CDR3 is made up of 15 amino acids. Germline V lookup: CDR1 KGHSH, CDR2 LQKENI. This CDR3 is CASSPPSGQSYEQYF. CDR3 nucleotide sequence: TGTGCCAGCTCACCACCTTCAGGACAAAGCTACGAGCAGTACTTC.

The genes are TRBV25-1 and TRBJ2-5; D is uncertain. Germline V gene data show CDR1 as MGHDK and CDR2 as SYGVNS. Trimming cost V 2 bases and J 1 base, with 8 bases left between them. The CDR3 is 14 amino acids. As DNA, the CDR3 is TGTGCCAGCAGTGAACTCGGCGTCCAAGAGACCCAGTACTTC. It yields the protein CASSELGVQETQYF.

Of note for this clone: The sample holds other DNA sequences that translate to the same CDR3. The chain has TRBV18 and TRBJ2-7; D is ambiguous. The CDR3 totals 14 residues. V was clipped by 0 bases and J by 0 bases, with 6 bases between them. Germline CDR1 and CDR2: KGHSH and LQKENI. CDR3 DNA sequence: TGTGCCAGCTCACCACCAGGGATCTCCTACGAGCAGTACTTC. This gives the protein CASSPPGISYEQYF.

The rearrangement joins TRBV10-3 to TRBJ2-5; 7 bases map to TRBD1. Germline trimming cut 9 bases from V and 2 bases from J; bases unmatched to any gene: 6. The length of the CDR3 is 13 residues. CDR1 is ENHRY, CDR2 SYGVKD, per germline. CDR3 DNA sequence: TGTGCCATAATGACAGGGCGGCAAGAGACCCAGTACTTC. Translating it yields CAIMTGRQETQYF.

This chain joins TRBV25-1 and TRBJ2-5; maybe TRBD1 (5 bases). CDR1 and CDR2 from the germline V gene are MGHDK and SYGVNS. The V end was cut by 8 bases, the J end by 5 bases, with 15 bases between. This CDR3 spans 13 amino acids. The chain's CDR3 is CASQGSLWETQYF. The DNA for the CDR3 is TGTGCCAGCCAGGGTTCCCTCTGGGAGACCCAGTACTTC.

The chain uses TRBV30 and TRBJ1-5; D possibly corresponds to TRBD1 (5 bases). Deletions cut 2 bases from V and 4 bases from J, with 12 bases between. The germline CDR1 and CDR2 sequences are GTSNPN and SVGIG (reference sequence). The CDR3 loop spans 14 amino acids. In DNA, the CDR3 is TGTGCCTGGAGTACGCAGGGTGGAAATCAGCCCCAGCATTTT. Translated: CAWSTQGGNQPQHF.

The V and J genes are TRBV30 and TRBJ2-4; D not resolved. Germline CDR1 and CDR2: GTSNPN and SVGIG (reference sequence). Trimming stripped 4 bases from V and 0 bases from J, with 13 bases between. The CDR3 is 15 amino acids. CDR3 DNA sequence: TGTGCCTGGACAGCTAAGAATCTAGCCAAAAACATTCAGTACTTC. It codes for CAWTAKNLAKNIQYF.

The V and J genes are TRBV30 and TRBJ2-3; D may be TRBD2 (6 bases). Germline V CDR1 and CDR2: GTSNPN, SVGIG (reference sequence). The CDR3 consists of 15 residues. Trimming stripped 3 bases from V and 2 bases from J, with 15 bases between. The CDR3 reads CAWSRPGALTDTQYF. Written as DNA, the CDR3 is TGTGCCTGGAGCAGGCCGGGAGCGCTCACAGATACGCAGTATTTT.